This T cell receptor (beta chain) was captured by sequencing in a study of early T cells in non-severe SARS-CoV-2 infection. Study summary: Chains stayed unpaired after sequencing of bulk RNA from unsorted whole blood. Overall study findings and caveats: Matches to VDJdb favored anti-spike CD8 responses and missed private and CD4 specificities.

This clonotype was detected only a few times. Its specificity is not known. Individual cDNA molecules were tagged with unique molecular identifiers, the study reported. TCRdb recomputed calls from the 5' RACE reads with MiXCR, one row per CDR3 protein. Found here are 64,000 or so distinct CDR3 sequences, under 15% of them singletons; the top ten hold around 3.9%. The CDR3 extends over 16 amino acids. The V gene's germline CDR1 is SGHVS and CDR2 FNYEAQ. V dropped 3 bases and J dropped 2; count of bases not matched to a gene: 7. This rearrangement joins TRBV7-6 to TRBJ2-5; 9 nucleotides agree with TRBD1. This TCR was recovered from an adult who was a healthcare worker with PCR-confirmed SARS-CoV-2 infection or an uninfected control (not recorded which). The sample comprised whole blood. The CDR3 nucleotides are TGTGCCAGCAGCTTGGGGACAGGGCCTCTACAAGAGACCCAGTACTTC. Residues: CASSLGTGPLQETQYF. Combining the CDR3 with reference TRBV7-6 and TRBJ2-5 gives the whole variable domain GAGVSQSPRYKVTKRGQDVALRCDPISGHVSLYWYRQALGQGPEFLTYFNYEAQQDKSGLPNDRFSAERPEGSISTLTIQRTEQRDSAMYRCASSLGTGPLQETQYFGPGTRLLVL.